A single sample gave rise to the 20 T cell receptor beta chains below, sequenced in a study of cytomegalovirus exposure and HLA in healthy donors. In the PCR, 60 Vbeta and 13 Jbeta primers were used. Sequenced by immunoSEQ multiplex PCR; TCRdb stores in-frame clones only, minus some. The sample comprises around 65,000 clones, 60% to 65% of which are singletons, and around 2.7% rests with the top ten. The sequenced sample consisted of PBMCs. These receptors were taken from a man younger than 45 in good health and CMV-seronegative.

This chain uses TRBV7-9 with TRBJ2-7; TRBD2 matches at 9 bases. The CDR3 sequence is 15 residues long. CDR1 is SEHNR, CDR2 FQNEAQ, per germline (reference sequence). Germline trimming cut 5 bases from V and 0 bases from J; bases unmatched to any gene: 5. CDR3 nucleotide sequence: TGTGCCAGCAGCCCTTTTAGCGGGGGCTCCTACGAGCAGTACTTC. Its translation: CASSPFSGGSYEQYF. Full variable domain (remainder filled in from reference TRBV7-9 and TRBJ2-7): DTGVSQNPRHKITKRGQNVTFRCDPISEHNRLYWYRQTLGQGPEFLTYFQNEAQLEKSRLLSDRFSAERPKGSFSTLEIQRTEQGDSAMYLCASSPFSGGSYEQYFGPGTRLTVT.

This clone came up once. V usage is TRBV6-6 and J usage is TRBJ1-1; D is ambiguous. With 0 bases removed from V and 5 bases from J, the gap between germline ends came to 10 bases. The CDR3 contains 14 residues. Germline CDR1 is MNHNY and CDR2 is SVGAGI (reference sequence). As DNA, the CDR3 is TGTGCCAGCAGTTACTCGAGAGGTTCTACTGAAGCTTTCTTT. The encoded protein is CASSYSRGSTEAFF.

This chain joins TRBV30 and TRBJ1-3; D unresolved. V was shortened by 0 bases and J by 0 bases, with 12 bases between the two germline ends. In germline, CDR1 is GTSNPN, CDR2 SVGIG (reference sequence). The CDR3 is 16 amino acids. The CDR3 nucleotides read TGTGCCTGGAGTGTAACCAGGAAGAGCTCTGGAAACACCATATATTTT. Translating it yields CAWSVTRKSSGNTIYF.

This clone has a handful of counts. The gene calls are TRBV19 and TRBJ1-1, with 7 bases aligning to TRBD1. This CDR3 is 17 amino acids long. Germline CDR1 is LNHDA and CDR2 is SQIVND (reference sequence). J was trimmed by 3 bases and V by 4 bases; bases with no gene match: 14. The CDR3 loop is CASSTTLPTGRDTEAFF. For the CDR3, the DNA is TGTGCCAGTAGTACGACCTTACCGACAGGGCGAGACACTGAAGCTTTCTTT. The full variable domain, rest sourced from reference TRBV19 and TRBJ1-1, is DGGITQSPKYLFRKEGQNVTLSCEQNLNHDAMYWYRQDPGQGLRLIYYSQIVNDFQKGDIAEGYSVSREKKESFPLTVTSAQKNPTAFYLCASSTTLPTGRDTEAFFGQGTRLTVV.

This chain links TRBV7-7 with TRBJ2-5; 10 bases line up with TRBD1. Unmatched junction bases numbered 6, after V lost 5 bases and J lost 3 bases. The CDR3 spans 15 residues. Germline-derived CDR1 and CDR2 are SSHAT and FNYEAQ (reference sequence). CDR3 amino acids: CASSQTGTGEETQYF. CDR3 bases: TGTGCCAGCAGCCAGACCGGGACAGGGGAAGAGACCCAGTACTTC.

This chain uses TRBV2 with TRBJ2-7; 9 bases are shared with TRBD1. V dropped 11 bases and J dropped 2; count of bases not matched to a gene: 4. Germline-derived CDR1 and CDR2 are SNHLY and FYNNEI. This CDR3 has 12 residues. The DNA for the CDR3 is TGTGCCGGGAGGACAGGGGCCTACGAGCAGTACTTC. It is translated as CAGRTGAYEQYF.

The V and J genes are TRBV5-1 and TRBJ2-5, with 7 bases matching TRBD1. The germline gives CDR1 SGHRS, CDR2 YFSETQ. Trimming removed 3 bases from V and 2 bases from J; junction bases left unmatched: 4. This CDR3 has 14 residues. CDR3 bases: TGCGCCAGCAGCTCACAGGGGACGCAAGAGACCCAGTACTTC. Protein sequence: CASSSQGTQETQYF.

The chain joins TRBV19 to TRBJ1-2; no reliable D call. The CDR3 covers 16 residues. With 1 base removed from V and 2 bases from J, the gap between germline ends came to 14 bases. Germline CDR1 LNHDA, CDR2 SQIVND (reference sequence). The DNA for the CDR3 is TGTGCCAGTAGTATAGCCACAGCCGCTCCCAACTATGGCTACACCTTC. Its translation is CASSIATAAPNYGYTF.

This clone was seen a few times. CDR3 protein: CASSTGTGPGNTIYF. CDR3 in DNA: TGTGCCAGCAGCACAGGGACAGGGCCTGGAAACACCATATATTTT. The chain carries TRBV5-4 and TRBJ1-3; 9 nucleotides line up with TRBD1. The CDR3 contains 15 residues. After removal of 4 bases from V and 2 bases from J, the junction contained 4 bases not matched to a gene. Germline loops: CDR1 SGHNT, CDR2 YYREEE (reference sequence).

The V and J genes are TRBV2 and TRBJ2-5, with 10 bases lining up with TRBD1. CDR1 and CDR2 (germline): SNHLY, FYNNEI. This CDR3 has 18 amino acids. V shed 0 bases, J shed 3 bases, and the junction held 10 bases outside the gene matches. DNA of the CDR3: TGTGCCAGCAGTGAAGCGCTTTTCTTGGGACAGGGGAAAGAGACCCAGTACTTC. This translates into CASSEALFLGQGKETQYF.

The chain recombines TRBV5-1 with TRBJ1-4, with D perhaps TRBD1 (5 bases). With 7 bases removed from V and 8 bases from J, the gap between germline ends came to 18 bases. Germline values: CDR1 SGHRS, CDR2 YFSETQ. The CDR3 length is 14 residues. CDR3 region: CASGPGGGEEKLFF. CDR3 coding DNA: TGCGCCAGCGGGCCGGGAGGAGGGGAGGAAAAACTGTTTTTT.

This clone was seen a handful of times. The CDR3 sequence: CASSPTSGGSGELFF. In nucleotides, the CDR3 is TGCGCCAGCAGCCCAACTAGCGGGGGGTCCGGGGAGCTGTTTTTT. This chain links TRBV5-1 with TRBJ2-2, with 12 bases matching TRBD2. J gave up 6 bases and V 4 bases, and 4 bases lay outside the gene matches. This CDR3 region has 15 residues. Germline V CDR1 and CDR2: SGHRS, YFSETQ.

The rearrangement links TRBV18 to TRBJ2-1; perhaps TRBD2 as D (5 bases). The CDR3 has 13 residues. Germline CDR1 reads KGHSH; CDR2 reads LQKENI. Trimming pared 1 base from V and 8 bases from J, leaving 9 bases between. CDR3 DNA: TGTGCCAGCTCACCACGTCGGGGTCATGAGCAGTTCTTC. Protein: CASSPRRGHEQFF.

The chain's CDR3 is CASSQWDRENTEAFF. CDR3 coding DNA: TGTGCCAGCAGTCAATGGGACAGGGAGAACACTGAAGCTTTCTTT. The rearrangement joins TRBV6-5 to TRBJ1-1; TRBD1 matches 9 bases. From germline, CDR1 is MNHEY and CDR2 SVGAGI. The CDR3 covers 15 residues. Trimming cost V 5 bases and J 1 base; bases outside gene matches: 5.

The chain links TRBV6-1 to TRBJ1-5, with D hard to call. Germline V gene data show CDR1 as MNHNS and CDR2 as SASEGT. The CDR3 is made up of 16 amino acids. V dropped 4 bases and J dropped 0 bases, with 13 bases sitting between them. The CDR3 sequence is CASSGRGSNSNQPQHF. CDR3 bases: TGTGCCAGCAGTGGGCGGGGATCAAATAGCAATCAGCCCCAGCATTTT.

In this sample, this clone turned up a few times. The rearrangement links TRBV29-1 to TRBJ2-1; 10 bases map to TRBD1. With V trimmed by 7 bases and J by 4 bases, 7 bases remained unmatched. Germline V CDR1 and CDR2: SQVTM, ANQGSEA. The length of the CDR3 is 14 residues. As DNA, the CDR3 is TGCAGCGCGCGGTGGGGACAGGGGTACAATGAGCAGTTCTTC. This encodes CSARWGQGYNEQFF.

V and J are TRBV4-1 and TRBJ2-3; 8 bases agree with TRBD1. The V segment lost 4 bases and the J segment 0 bases; nucleotides outside the gene matches: 12. Germline values: CDR1 MGHRA, CDR2 YSYEKL. The CDR3 covers 18 residues. The DNA of the CDR3 is TGCGCCAGCAGCCTATACCCGGGACAGGCCACTAGCACAGATACGCAGTATTTT. Amino acids: CASSLYPGQATSTDTQYF.

DNA of the CDR3: TGTGCCAGCAGTGTCCGGCAGGGAAACTATGGCTACACCTTC. Its protein product is CASSVRQGNYGYTF. This chain uses TRBV2 with TRBJ1-2; a possible D gene is TRBD1 (5 bases). Germline V CDR1 and CDR2: SNHLY, FYNNEI. The CDR3 length is 14 residues. Trimming removed 4 bases from V and 2 bases from J, with 11 bases in between.

This clone has only a few counts. The CDR3 spells CASSQVGFGANVLTF. The CDR3 coding sequence is TGCGCCAGCAGCCAAGTCGGTTTTGGGGCCAACGTCCTGACTTTC. The chain has TRBV4-1 and TRBJ2-6; D unresolved. CDR1 is MGHRA and CDR2 is YSYEKL in the germline V gene. This CDR3 region has 15 residues. Trimming cost V 1 base and J 3 bases, with 7 bases left between them.

This chain uses TRBV30 with TRBJ1-5; 7 bases align to TRBD1. This CDR3 comprises 17 residues. Germline lookup yields CDR1 GTSNPN and CDR2 SVGIG (reference sequence). With V trimmed by 5 bases and J by 0 bases, 13 bases remained unmatched. CDR3 residues: CAWYLNRGGYSNQPQHF. In DNA form, the CDR3 reads TGTGCCTGGTACTTAAACAGGGGTGGATATAGCAATCAGCCCCAGCATTTT.